This TCR beta chain emerged from a study of blood T cell repertoires in COVID-19. About the study: Sample material is recorded as cDNA or gDNA derived from T cells, B-cell-depleted T cells, or PBMCs.

This CDR3 has 13 amino acids. Authors' analysis steps: The assay estimated nucleated cells by amplifying reference gene primers. Method: immunoSEQ multiplex PCR; TCRdb's copy keeps in-frame clones and lacks some. From that table come the V and J calls and clone size; the DNA was used to work out D and trimming. Of roughly 200,000 clones listed, approximately 85% were seen once; the top ten hold over 9.5%. Sequencing used peripheral blood. The origin of this receptor is a human donor with active or convalescent COVID-19. The donor label of this sample is uncertain. The chain is built from TRBV21-1 and TRBJ1-5; TRBD1 reflects the table's D call only, with no check against the DNA. TRBV21-1 is classified as a pseudogene. The CDR3 is CARTSREGQPQHF. The CDR3 DNA sequence: TGTGCTAGAACGAGCAGGGAAGGGCAGCCCCAGCATTTT.